These 15 T cell receptor beta chains were all obtained from the same sample, sequenced in a study of human T cells and chemical hapten exposure. TCRdb analysed the RACE reads with MiXCR anew, one entry per CDR3 protein. The repertoire holds 150,000 to 200,000 distinct CDR3 sequences, with about 14% as singletons. Time point of the sample: patch test 1, 2 weeks after DPC sensitization. The treatment is: therapeutic diphenylcyclopropenone sensitization with weekly scalp DPC. The specimen was whole blood, collected in connection with sensitization to the hapten diphenylcyclopropenone (DPC). The source of these receptors is a woman aged 25 to 39 with alopecia areata. Some clones in this sample may be carry-over from other donors' samples.

The chain links TRBV10-2 to TRBJ1-3; D call uncertain. With 6 bases removed from V and 0 bases from J, the gap between germline ends came to 9 bases. The germline V gene has CDR1 WSHSY and CDR2 SAAADI. The CDR3 is 14 residues long. CDR3 DNA: TGCGCCAGCAGGCCGGGGAACTCTGGAAACACCATATATTTT. Amino acid sequence: CASRPGNSGNTIYF.

The gene calls are TRBV28 and TRBJ2-2; D might be TRBD1 (5 bases). This CDR3 comprises 16 residues. Germline V gene data show CDR1 as MDHEN and CDR2 as SYDVKM. V lost 6 bases to trimming and J lost 2 bases, with 16 bases between them. The CDR3: CASSTHGRGNTGELFF. The CDR3, as DNA: TGTGCCAGCAGCACTCATGGAAGGGGAAACACCGGGGAGCTGTTTTTT.

This clonotype appeared many times. The V gene is TRBV27, the J gene TRBJ2-4, with 13 bases lining up with TRBD2. With V trimmed by 5 bases and J by 0 bases, 7 bases remained unmatched. Germline CDR1 MNHEY, CDR2 SMNVEV (reference sequence). The CDR3 runs to 18 residues. This chain's CDR3 is CASSTSGRAEIAKNIQYF. CDR3 DNA: TGTGCCAGCAGTACTAGCGGGAGGGCCGAAATAGCCAAAAACATTCAGTACTTC.

This clonotype was counted only a few times. The V gene is TRBV12-3 or TRBV12-4, the J gene TRBJ2-3; D is unclear. CDR3 length equals 13 residues. Trimming stripped 3 bases from V and 3 bases from J, with 7 bases between. This CDR3 is CASSFEVTDTQYF. The CDR3 DNA reads as TGTGCCAGCAGTTTCGAGGTTACAGATACGCAGTATTTT.

The CDR3 DNA follows: TGTGCCAGCACCCCGGGACTAGACGAGCAGTTCTTC. This sequence encodes CASTPGLDEQFF. The chain is built from TRBV12-3 or TRBV12-4 and TRBJ2-1; 8 bases map to TRBD2. Unmatched junction bases numbered 6, after V lost 7 bases and J lost 10 bases. The CDR3 loop spans 12 amino acids.

The chain joins TRBV3-1 to TRBJ2-1; 8 nucleotides agree with TRBD1. Germline values: CDR1 LGHDT, CDR2 YNNKEL (reference sequence). CDR3 length equals 16 residues. J was trimmed by 5 bases and V by 4 bases; bases with no gene match: 10. CDR3 loop: CASSPDWTGIDNEQFF. Written as DNA, the CDR3 is TGTGCCAGCAGCCCCGATTGGACAGGGATAGACAATGAGCAGTTCTTC.

This clonotype was detected ten times or more. This sequence joins TRBV29-1 and TRBJ2-1; TRBD2 agrees at 11 bases. Germline V gives CDR1 SQVTM, CDR2 ANQGSEA. V shed 5 bases and J 1 base; nucleotides not matched to a gene: 4. There are 15 residues in the CDR3. This CDR3 reads CSVYSGRGSYNEQFF. Written as DNA, the CDR3 is TGCAGCGTTTATAGCGGGAGGGGGTCCTACAATGAGCAGTTCTTC.

This clonotype showed up just a few times. The junction does not match germline at one end; this may be a read error. The chain is built from TRBV11-3 and TRBJ1-3; D call uncertain. The CDR3 consists of 15 residues. In germline, CDR1 is SGHNT, CDR2 YENEEA. The DNA for the CDR3 is TGTGCCAACAGCTTAGTGCTATCTTCTGGAAACACCATATATTTT. It encodes CANSLVLSSGNTIYF.

This clonotype was recorded a few times. The chain has TRBV5-1 and TRBJ2-1, with D possibly matching TRBD2 (5 bases). CDR1 is SGHRS, CDR2 YFSETQ, per germline. The V end was cut by 5 bases, the J end by 5 bases, with 11 bases between. The CDR3 runs to 13 residues. The CDR3 bases are TGCGCCAGCAGTCCCGGGGTCCACAATGAGCAGTTCTTC. Encoded protein: CASSPGVHNEQFF.

This clonotype was counted a few times. The rearrangement uses TRBV29-1 and TRBJ2-3; D gene ambiguous. Germline V gene sequence: CDR1 SQVTM, CDR2 ANQGSEA. Trimming cost V 0 bases and J 6 bases, with 16 bases left between them. CDR3 length equals 15 residues. The CDR3: CSVEDPDGIWDTQYF. The CDR3 region has the DNA TGCAGCGTTGAAGATCCGGACGGAATCTGGGATACGCAGTATTTT.

This clonotype was counted only a few times. This chain links TRBV4-2 with TRBJ2-6; D possibly uses TRBD1 or TRBD2 (5 bases each). Deletions cut 4 bases from V and 4 bases from J, with 23 bases between. This CDR3 region has 19 residues. The germline CDR1 and CDR2 sequences are LGHNA and YNFKEQ. The CDR3 region is CASSRAGADSYWGANVLTF. CDR3 bases: TGTGCCAGCAGCCGGGCCGGGGCAGATTCTTATTGGGGGGCCAACGTCCTGACTTTC.

This clonotype occurred a few times. J is TRBJ1-1 and V is TRBV6-2 or TRBV6-3; D unresolved. There are 13 residues in the CDR3. Trimming took 7 bases from V and 0 from J, leaving 9 bases between them. The germline gives CDR1 MNHEY, CDR2 SVGEGT. The CDR3 loop is CASTPFMNTEAFF. CDR3 nucleotide sequence: TGTGCCAGCACCCCCTTTATGAACACTGAAGCTTTCTTT.

The chain couples TRBV7-2 to TRBJ2-7, with TRBD2 matching 12 bases. V was clipped by 4 bases and J by 6 bases; unmatched bases: 7. Germline CDR1 and CDR2: SGHTA and FQGNSA. The CDR3 loop spans 15 amino acids. The CDR3, as DNA: TGTGCCAGCAGCTCAGGACTAGCGGGGTCGCGCGAGCAGTACTTC. As protein: CASSSGLAGSREQYF.

This clonotype turned up a few times. This sequence joins TRBV5-1 and TRBJ2-3; TRBD2 matches at 10 bases. The length of the CDR3 is 15 residues. With V trimmed by 2 bases and J by 3 bases, 3 bases remained unmatched. The germline V gene has CDR1 SGHRS and CDR2 YFSETQ. CDR3 sequence: CASSFLAGDTDTQYF. CDR3 in DNA: TGCGCCAGCAGCTTCCTAGCGGGAGATACAGATACGCAGTATTTT.

This sequence joins TRBV18 and TRBJ2-7; D remains ambiguous. The CDR3 runs 15 residues. CDR1 KGHSH and CDR2 LQKENI come from the germline V gene. V was shortened by 3 bases and J by 4 bases, with 16 bases between the two germline ends. CDR3 residues: CASSPKTALTYEQYF. The CDR3 DNA follows: TGTGCCAGCTCACCGAAGACCGCTCTAACATACGAGCAGTACTTC.